This record concerns one T cell receptor (beta chain) sequence. Antigen unknown. A second PCR, run for roughly 7 to 11 cycles, used a sample-barcoded 5' primer plus a J-beta primer mix. Every sample returned 3 million or more CDR3-containing paired-end reads. A single record per CDR3 protein comes from TCRdb applying MiXCR to the 5' RACE reads. The sample contains fewer than 700,000 distinct CDR3 sequences, roughly two fifths of which appear only once. Sample donors were healthy Caucasian individuals that came from Russia, aged roughly 6 to 100. This sample is drawn from a study of blood T cells in healthy people across ages. Study outcomes and limitations: Diversity was higher, and naive CD4+ cells more numerous, in long-lived donors than in aged donors.

The CDR3 is 13 amino acids. V was pared by 6 bases and J by 11 bases, with 11 bases of the junction left unmatched. In germline, CDR1 is KGHSH, CDR2 LQKENI. The rearrangement uses TRBV18 and TRBJ2-5; TRBD1 aligns across 8 bases. This sequence originates from an elderly man in good health. Sequencing was done on a sample of blood. The CDR3 nucleotides read TGTGCCAGCTCTCCGGACAGGGACTGGGAGCAGTACTTC. Translated: CASSPDRDWEQYF.